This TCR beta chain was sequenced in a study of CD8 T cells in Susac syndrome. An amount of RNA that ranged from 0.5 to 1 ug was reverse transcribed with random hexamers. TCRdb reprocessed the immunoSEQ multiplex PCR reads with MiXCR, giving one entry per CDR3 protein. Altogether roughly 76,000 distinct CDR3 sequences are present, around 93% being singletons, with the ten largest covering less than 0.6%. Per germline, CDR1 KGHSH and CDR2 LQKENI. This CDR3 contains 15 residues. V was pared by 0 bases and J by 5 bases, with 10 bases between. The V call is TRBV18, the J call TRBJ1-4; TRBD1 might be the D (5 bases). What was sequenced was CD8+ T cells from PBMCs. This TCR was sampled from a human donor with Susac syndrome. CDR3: CASSPPSGGNEKLFF. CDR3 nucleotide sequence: TGTGCCAGCTCACCACCGTCCGGGGGGAATGAAAAACTGTTTTTT.